These 24 T cell receptor beta chains were sequenced from one sample in a study of identical twins. TCRdb processed the 5' RACE reads anew with MiXCR; each CDR3 protein has one entry. The sample contains approximately 490,000 distinct CDR3 sequences, under 25% of which appear only once. The same specimen was also included in a second study, on yellow fever vaccine responses in identical twins.

Sequencing input: CD4+ T cells sorted from blood. The origin of the receptors is a woman aged 18-29 years in good health.

This clonotype has only a few counts. This chain joins TRBV15 and TRBJ1-1; maybe TRBD1 (5 bases). This CDR3 is 16 amino acids long. Per germline, CDR1 LNHNV and CDR2 YYDKDF (reference sequence). The ends were cut back, 1 base at V and 5 bases at J, with 17 bases in the middle. The CDR3 reads CATSRGGRGAETEAFF. The CDR3, as DNA: TGTGCCACCAGCAGAGGAGGGAGGGGCGCGGAGACTGAAGCTTTCTTT.

Only a few counts were recorded for this clonotype. The chain combines TRBV6-5 with TRBJ1-1; D remains unclear. V was shortened by 6 bases and J by 10 bases, with 15 bases between the two germline ends. This CDR3 is built from 12 residues. Per germline, CDR1 MNHEY and CDR2 SVGAGI. DNA for the CDR3: TGTGCCAGCAGCGCCCCCGAGAAAAGAGCTTTCTTT. It specifies CASSAPEKRAFF.

J is TRBJ1-1 and V is TRBV5-1; TRBD1 aligns across 8 bases. Trimming at V came to 2 bases and at J to 7 bases, leaving 4 bases not matched to a gene. CDR1 and CDR2 (germline): SGHRS, YFSETQ. The CDR3 covers 13 residues. The chain's CDR3 is CASSFLTGGEAFF. CDR3 DNA sequence: TGCGCCAGCAGCTTTTTAACAGGGGGTGAAGCTTTCTTT. Complete variable domain (other parts from reference TRBV5-1 and TRBJ1-1): KAGVTQTPRYLIKTRGQQVTLSCSPISGHRSVSWYQQTPGQGLQFLFEYFSETQRNKGNFPGRFSGRQFSNSRSEMNVSTLELGDSALYLCASSFLTGGEAFFGQGTRLTVV.

This clonotype was recorded at least ten times. V and J are TRBV5-1 and TRBJ1-1, with D possibly being TRBD1 (5 bases). The germline V and J ends were trimmed by 2 bases and 4 bases, with 9 bases remaining between them. The CDR3 has 13 amino acids. The germline gives CDR1 SGHRS, CDR2 YFSETQ. This CDR3 reads CASSFSGITEAFF. The DNA for the CDR3 is TGCGCCAGCAGCTTCTCAGGGATCACTGAAGCTTTCTTT. Using reference TRBV5-1 and TRBJ1-1 for the parts outside the CDR3, the full variable domain is KAGVTQTPRYLIKTRGQQVTLSCSPISGHRSVSWYQQTPGQGLQFLFEYFSETQRNKGNFPGRFSGRQFSNSRSEMNVSTLELGDSALYLCASSFSGITEAFFGQGTRLTVV.

The table lists this clonotype with a few counts. The rearrangement joins TRBV5-1 to TRBJ2-3; 11 bases map to TRBD2. The V segment lost 4 bases and the J segment 5 bases; nucleotides outside the gene matches: 6. This CDR3 is 15 amino acids long. Germline CDR1 and CDR2: SGHRS and YFSETQ. CDR3 DNA sequence: TGCGCCAGCAGCGCCGGGACTAGCGGACAAGATACGCAGTATTTT. This codes for CASSAGTSGQDTQYF.

V usage is TRBV20-1 and J usage is TRBJ2-1; weak D call: TRBD2 (5 bases). With 2 bases removed from V and 15 bases from J, the gap between germline ends came to 14 bases. The CDR3 is made up of 11 amino acids. CDR1 DFQATT and CDR2 SNEGSKA come from the germline V gene (reference sequence). DNA of the CDR3: TGCAGTGCTAGATCAGCGGAGTGGACGTTCTTC. Amino acids: CSARSAEWTFF.

This clonotype was seen a handful of times. The gene calls are TRBV20-1 and TRBJ2-3, with 8 bases aligning to TRBD2. There are 14 residues in the CDR3. From germline, CDR1 is DFQATT and CDR2 SNEGSKA (reference sequence). V was clipped by 5 bases and J by 2 bases; unmatched bases: 6. This chain's CDR3 is CSAPTSGLTDTQYF. CDR3 DNA sequence: TGCAGTGCTCCAACTAGCGGCCTCACAGATACGCAGTATTTT.

The rearrangement uses TRBV20-1 and TRBJ2-3; D gene unclear. The V end was cut by 0 bases, the J end by 4 bases, with 17 bases between. Germline V CDR1 and CDR2: DFQATT, SNEGSKA (reference sequence). This CDR3 region has 16 residues. In DNA, the CDR3 is TGCAGTGCTAGAGATTCCGGCCCCTGGGTCCCAGATACGCAGTATTTT. Protein sequence: CSARDSGPWVPDTQYF.

This clonotype has a count of ten or more. The V call is TRBV5-1, the J call TRBJ2-5; the match to TRBD2 covers 7 bases. CDR1 and CDR2 from the germline V gene are SGHRS and YFSETQ. CDR3 length: 14 residues. V shed 4 bases, J shed 3 bases, and the junction held 6 bases outside the gene matches. This CDR3 reads CASSGSGGKETQYF. In DNA form, the CDR3 reads TGCGCCAGCAGCGGGTCGGGAGGAAAAGAGACCCAGTACTTC.

This chain uses TRBV5-1 with TRBJ2-1, with 14 bases that match TRBD2. Germline CDR1 and CDR2: SGHRS and YFSETQ. Trimming removed 4 bases from V and 7 bases from J; junction bases left unmatched: 10. This CDR3 is built from 17 residues. CDR3 nucleotide sequence: TGCGCCAGCAGCCAGGGACTAGCGGGAGTGGTCTATAATGAGCAGTTCTTC. Translation: CASSQGLAGVVYNEQFF.

This clonotype came up a few times. This chain connects TRBV24-1 to TRBJ2-1; D might be TRBD2 (6 bases). Germline CDR1 KGHDR, CDR2 SFDVKD. The length of the CDR3 is 13 residues. The V end lost 1 base, the J end lost 8 bases, and 8 bases lay between the germline ends. The CDR3, as DNA: TGTGCCACCAGTGATTTTTGGGGGGATGAGCAGTTCTTC. Protein: CATSDFWGDEQFF.

This clonotype has a handful of counts. V gene TRBV7-8 combines with J gene TRBJ2-2; maybe TRBD1 (6 bases). Germline CDR1 and CDR2: SGHVS and FQNEAQ. This CDR3 comprises 16 residues. Trimming cost V 3 bases and J 2 bases, with 13 bases left between them. The CDR3 region is CASSFWGTPNTGELFF. The CDR3, as DNA: TGTGCCAGCAGCTTCTGGGGGACACCTAACACCGGGGAGCTGTTTTTT. Full variable domain (missing parts from reference TRBV7-8 and TRBJ2-2): GAGVSQSPRYKVAKRGQDVALRCDPISGHVSLFWYQQALGQGPEFLTYFQNEAQLDKSGLPSDRFFAERPEGSVSTLKIQRTQQEDSAVYLCASSFWGTPNTGELFFGEGSRLTVL.

This clonotype came up a few times. The chain recombines TRBV10-3 with TRBJ2-3; TRBD2 aligns across 13 bases. The CDR3 loop spans 18 amino acids. With V trimmed by 2 bases and J by 1 base, 6 bases remained unmatched. Germline V lookup: CDR1 ENHRY, CDR2 SYGVKD. The CDR3 loop is CAISELLAGGPGTDTQYF. CDR3 nucleotide sequence: TGTGCCATCAGTGAGCTACTAGCGGGGGGGCCGGGCACAGATACGCAGTATTTT.

The V and J genes are TRBV24-1 and TRBJ2-7, with D uncertain. CDR1 and CDR2 (germline): KGHDR, SFDVKD. The V end was cut by 4 bases, the J end by 3 bases, with 15 bases between. The CDR3 sequence is 15 residues long. The CDR3 protein is CATSDSHNGDYEQYF. CDR3 DNA: TGTGCCACCAGTGACTCCCATAACGGTGACTACGAGCAGTACTTC.

The chain is built from TRBV3-1 and TRBJ2-7; D perhaps matches TRBD2 (6 bases). The CDR3 loop spans 13 amino acids. Trimming took 4 bases from V and 4 from J, leaving 11 bases between them. Germline V gene lookup returns CDR1 LGHDT and CDR2 YNNKEL (reference sequence). CDR3 in amino acids: CASSRGDGYEQYV. The CDR3 DNA follows: TGTGCCAGCAGCCGCGGGGACGGATACGAGCAGTACGTC.

The chain joins TRBV7-8 to TRBJ2-7, with D perhaps TRBD2 (6 bases). This CDR3 is 14 amino acids long. V was trimmed by 5 bases and J by 7 bases, leaving 18 bases between them. Germline V gene data show CDR1 as SGHVS and CDR2 as FQNEAQ. The CDR3 reads CASSPHGSRGEQYF. CDR3 nucleotide sequence: TGTGCCAGCAGCCCCCACGGGAGCCGAGGGGAGCAGTACTTC. The full variable domain, completed using reference TRBV7-8 and TRBJ2-7, is GAGVSQSPRYKVAKRGQDVALRCDPISGHVSLFWYQQALGQGPEFLTYFQNEAQLDKSGLPSDRFFAERPEGSVSTLKIQRTQQEDSAVYLCASSPHGSRGEQYFGPGTRLTVT.

V and J are TRBV20-1 and TRBJ2-5; D might be TRBD1 or TRBD2, each matching 5 bases. From germline, CDR1 is DFQATT and CDR2 SNEGSKA (reference sequence). This CDR3 contains 13 residues. Trimming removed 5 bases at V and 1 base at J, with 11 bases between. The CDR3 DNA reads as TGCAGTGCTGCCCCTGGGGGCCAAGAGACCCAGTACTTC. Its translation is CSAAPGGQETQYF.

The rearrangement uses TRBV3-1 and TRBJ2-3; D possibly corresponds to TRBD2 (6 bases). V lost 3 bases to trimming and J lost 6 bases, with 13 bases between them. This CDR3 comprises 14 residues. Per germline, CDR1 LGHDT and CDR2 YNNKEL (reference sequence). The CDR3 region is CASSQLAGRDTQYF. In DNA, the CDR3 is TGTGCCAGCAGCCAGCTGGCGGGGCGGGATACGCAGTATTTT.

The chain carries TRBV11-2 and TRBJ2-7, with TRBD1 matching 10 bases. V lost 6 bases to trimming and J lost 7 bases; unmatched junction nucleotides: 12. The CDR3 contains 15 residues. Germline V lookup: CDR1 SGHAT, CDR2 FQNNGV. CDR3: CASRLPGTGDGEQYV. CDR3 bases: TGTGCCAGCAGGTTGCCGGGGACAGGGGACGGGGAGCAGTACGTC.

This clonotype showed up just a few times. The chain combines TRBV5-1 with TRBJ2-3, with 9 bases matching TRBD2. Germline CDR1 reads SGHRS; CDR2 reads YFSETQ. The CDR3 spans 16 residues. V lost 2 bases, J lost 6 bases, and 10 bases stayed unmatched. The CDR3 sequence: CASSLKLAGPGDTQYF. The CDR3 nucleotides read TGCGCCAGCAGCTTAAAACTAGCGGGCCCAGGGGATACGCAGTATTTT.

The genes are TRBV28 and TRBJ2-3; 8 nucleotides align to TRBD2. V was pared by 7 bases and J by 2 bases, with 11 bases of the junction left unmatched. CDR1 is MDHEN and CDR2 is SYDVKM in the germline V gene. This CDR3 spans 16 amino acids. The CDR3: CASTPRGRGDTDTQYF. The CDR3 DNA is TGTGCCAGCACCCCAAGAGGGCGGGGGGACACAGATACGCAGTATTTT.

The rearrangement uses TRBV6-1 and TRBJ2-1; 8 positions match TRBD2. The J segment lost 2 bases and the V segment lost 6 bases, leaving 12 bases of the junction unmatched. Germline V CDR1 and CDR2: MNHNS, SASEGT. CDR3 length: 17 residues. In DNA, the CDR3 is TGTGCCAGCAGGTCCGGGGGGGGCGCGATGACCTACAATGAGCAGTTCTTC. As protein: CASRSGGGAMTYNEQFF.

V and J are TRBV29-1 and TRBJ1-2; 8 positions match TRBD1. This CDR3 is 15 amino acids long. Trimming cost V 4 bases and J 3 bases; bases outside gene matches: 10. The germline V gene encodes CDR1 SQVTM and CDR2 ANQGSEA. CDR3 loop: CSVGPGGQGHYGYTF. CDR3 sequence (DNA): TGCAGCGTTGGGCCGGGAGGACAGGGCCACTATGGCTACACCTTC.

This rearrangement joins TRBV2 to TRBJ2-1; D not certain. This CDR3 spans 10 amino acids. The germline gives CDR1 SNHLY, CDR2 FYNNEI. Trimming took 6 bases from V and 7 from J, leaving 4 bases between them. The CDR3, as DNA: TGTGCCAGCAGATTGAATGAGCAGTTCTTC. It codes for CASRLNEQFF.